This entry is about one T cell receptor (beta chain). This clonotype was recorded a few times. No antigen is known for it. No per-base quality is available; no much larger clone lies one base away. Donors were a few dozen systemically healthy Caucasian individuals from Russia aged roughly 6 to 90 years. Ten milliliters of peripheral blood were drawn from each donor into EDTA-treated Vacutainer tubes. Ficoll-Paque density-gradient centrifugation was used to isolate PBMCs, with at least 7 million obtained per sample. Trizol reagent was used to extract total RNA from PBMCs, with at least 6 micrograms per sample. For every donor, flow cytometry on a PBMC aliquot measured the percentage of naive CD45RAhigh/CD27high T cells. The sample belongs to a study of blood T cells in healthy people across ages (dated by TCRdb to the mid-2010s). Context from the whole study: In model experiments, roughly one uniquely barcoded TCR beta cDNA molecule per two T cells was captured by template switching. Donors were grouped into four age groups: young (average 16 years), middle-aged (39), aged (around 62) and long-lived (approximately 82). To avoid experimental bias, donors of different ages were spread randomly across the sequencing lanes. Using the same blood draw, the study looked at two additional independent replicas of 1 million unique cDNA reads for two donors, one aged 18 to 30 and the other aged 80 or older. To track age-related changes in TCR beta repertoire diversity, the study relied on deep sequencing normalized with unique cDNA molecular identifiers. Overall results and qualifications from the work: Since profiling was done on bulk unsorted PBMCs, naive and antigen-experienced compartments could not be conclusively compared. The long-lived group showed more naive CD4+ T cells, fewer expanded clones and increased TCR diversity than the aged group, suggesting age selection. Observed TCR beta diversity correlated strongly with the percentage of naive T cells measured by flow cytometry. Donor CMV infection status was unknown, potentially confounding age-related changes in expanded clonotypes. Estimates of total diversity from one million sequenced T cells were regarded as lower bounds and underestimates. Observed TCR beta diversity per million T cells fell roughly linearly with age, and a significant reduction was already apparent by age roughly 40.

Library preparation was by 5' RACE. Sequenced using an Illumina HiSeq 2500. A second PCR of about 6 to 11 cycles was performed with a sample-barcoded 5' primer and a J-beta primer mix. A template-switch 5' adaptor carrying 12 random nucleotides introduced a unique molecular identifier onto each TCR beta cDNA molecule. At least 2.5 million CDR3-containing paired-end reads were obtained from each sample. All of the RNA was converted into first-strand cDNA using the Mint cDNA synthesis kit, with a TRBC-specific oligonucleotide serving as the primer. After uracil-DNA glycosylase treatment, a first 18-cycle PCR used universal primers M1SS and BC2_uni_R on all cDNA. The authors' analysis ran thus. For normalization, 1 million high-quality reads were randomly selected from each sample, with every read carrying a distinct molecular identifier. Reads with shared molecular identifiers were discarded instead of being binned into consensus sequences. MiTCR, with a Q25 quality threshold and the strictest error-elimination algorithm, was used for CDR3 identification, clonotype clustering and error correction. A nonparametric unseen species model with Euler transformation was used to estimate a lower bound on total TCR beta diversity. TCRdb handled the public reads itself, with Q25 trimming in fastp and clone calling in MiXCR, and kept productive beta chains. Records with the same CDR3 protein are collapsed into one entry carrying the most frequent genes and DNA. The V and J calls were determined by TCRdb, not by the authors. This sample holds roughly 790,000 distinct CDR3 sequences; approximately 43% were observed only once. The ten largest clones represent more than 20% of the sample.

CDR1 is given as SGHTA and CDR2 as FQGTGA, both from the germline V gene. Its CDR3 holds 12 amino acids, cysteine through phenylalanine. Here the CDR3 DNA is all that survives: 36 bases in frame from base 1. Between the V and J ends, shortened by 4 bases and 10 bases respectively, the junction contains 11 bases. The sequencing sample was made of blood. The rearrangement joined TRBV7-3 to TRBJ2-1; no confident D gene assignment can be made. The source of this sequence is a woman aged 55 to 70 in good health. The bases read TGTGCCAGCAGCTCCAACTCCGACGAGCAGTTCTTC. This gives the protein CASSSNSDEQFF.